This TCR beta chain was identified during a study of control samples from healthy donors and cancer patients (dated by TCRdb to 2020 to 2022). Receptors were amplified or captured by the immunoSEQ multiplex PCR assay. In TCRdb, the immuneACCESS table is reduced to in-frame sequences with V and J assigned. These tables do not hold every clone; where another copy was compared, an unresolved V gene accounts for under half, and the others remain unexplained. This sample has some 19,000 clones in its table, and under 90% of those were observed once. Of the sample, roughly 24% is held by the ten largest clones. The CDR3 contains 16 residues, cysteine and phenylalanine counted. Just CDR3 DNA is preserved here, 48 bases in frame from base 1. The trim is 1 base for V and 4 bases for J, with a gap of 11 bases between the germline ends. The germline V gene gives CDR1 as SGHDN and CDR2 as FVKESK. With regard to this clone: Its antigen is unknown. No much larger clonotype is one base removed from it; base qualities were not supplied.

The receptor was derived from a man aged 55 to 70 with colorectal cancer. The chain employs TRBV14 and TRBJ2-6, with TRBD2 as a weak D call on 5 bases. Sample: PBMCs. In nucleotides, the sequence is TGTGCCAGCAGCCAAGGGTGGCAGCGGGGGGCCAACGTCCTGACTTTC. Its protein product is CASSQGWQRGANVLTF.